The 20 T cell receptor beta chains below were found in one sample sequenced in a study of Graves' ophthalmopathy and Graves' hyperthyroidism. The sequenced template was RNA, covering the TCR beta CDR3 region. The first-round RT-PCR employed HTBI primers together with the Qiagen OneStep RT-PCR kit. A multiplex PCR was then performed as the second round. TCRdb itself ran the multiplex PCR reads through MiXCR, one entry per CDR3 protein. Of about 660,000 distinct CDR3 sequences listed, about 40% were seen once; the top ten hold around 3%. Sample: peripheral blood. The receptor source for this set is an adult man with Graves' ophthalmopathy.

The V and J genes are TRBV6-2 or TRBV6-3 and TRBJ2-5; D may be TRBD1 or TRBD2 (6 bases each). The germline V and J ends were trimmed by 7 bases and 4 bases, with 19 bases remaining between them. Germline CDR1 reads MNHEY; CDR2 reads SVGEGT. The CDR3 runs to 15 residues. CDR3 protein: CASIVEGGRGETQYF. The CDR3, as DNA: TGTGCCAGCATCGTGGAGGGGGGCCGGGGAGAGACCCAGTACTTC.

This clonotype was recorded at least ten times. This sequence joins TRBV7-2 and TRBJ2-7; D possibly matches TRBD1 or TRBD2 (5 bases each). V was pared by 6 bases and J by 3 bases, with 15 bases between. CDR3 size: 14 residues. Germline assignment: CDR1 SGHTA and CDR2 FQGNSA. The DNA of the CDR3 is TGTGCCAGCAGTCTGGGGGAGAGCCTCTACGAGCAGTACTTC. Protein: CASSLGESLYEQYF.

Worth noting for this clonotype: This may come from a read error, since a much larger clone is one base off. This rearrangement joins TRBV10-3 to TRBJ2-7; D might be TRBD2 (5 bases). Germline CDR1 is ENHRY and CDR2 is SYGVKD. The CDR3 totals 12 residues. With 10 bases removed from V and 5 bases from J, the gap between germline ends came to 15 bases. CDR3 coding DNA: TGTGCCAGCAGCCAAGACTACCACGAGCAGTACTTC. The encoded protein is CASSQDYHEQYF.

In the case of this clonotype: A read error may be the cause here, since a much bigger clone is one base away. CDR3 sequence: CASSKVEVGEAQYF. CDR3 DNA sequence: TGTGCCAGTAGCAAGGTAGAAGTAGGCGAGGCCCAGTACTTC. The chain is built from TRBV19 and TRBJ2-5; unclear D gene. This CDR3 has 14 residues. Germline V gene data show CDR1 as LNHDA and CDR2 as SQIVND (reference sequence). The V end was cut by 6 bases, the J end by 9 bases, with 20 bases between.

Many counts were recorded for this clonotype. V is TRBV11-2 and J is TRBJ1-2; TRBD1 matches 8 bases. Germline assignment: CDR1 SGHAT and CDR2 FQNNGV. The CDR3 runs to 15 residues. Losses at the gene ends were 7 bases for V and 1 base for J; bases not matched to a gene: 8. This CDR3 reads CASTAGQGRNYGYTF. The DNA of the CDR3 is TGTGCCAGCACCGCCGGACAGGGTCGTAACTATGGCTACACCTTC.

This clonotype was counted only a few times. The chain links TRBV14 to TRBJ2-5; the match to TRBD2 covers 8 bases. The CDR3 length is 18 residues. Germline lookup yields CDR1 SGHDN and CDR2 FVKESK. With V trimmed by 8 bases and J by 0 bases, 17 bases remained unmatched. The CDR3, as DNA: TGTGCCAGCTCACCACGCCCGGGCGGGGGGACGTACCAAGAGACCCAGTACTTC. This codes for CASSPRPGGGTYQETQYF.

The V and J genes are TRBV29-1 and TRBJ1-5, with D perhaps matching TRBD1 (6 bases). CDR1 and CDR2 from the germline V gene are SQVTM and ANQGSEA. This CDR3 spans 13 amino acids. V gave up 7 bases and J gave up 2 bases, with 12 bases separating them. The CDR3 DNA follows: TGCAGCGCTCGGGACATAGGCAATCAGCCCCAGCATTTT. Translation gives CSARDIGNQPQHF.

The gene calls are TRBV19 and TRBJ2-2; D unresolved. CDR1 and CDR2 from the germline V gene are LNHDA and SQIVND (reference sequence). V lost 7 bases and J 1 base, leaving 7 bases between the germline ends. CDR3 length: 13 residues. In DNA form, the CDR3 reads TGTGCCAGTATTGGCAGGAACACCGGGGAGCTGTTTTTT. This codes for CASIGRNTGELFF.

In the case of this clonotype: One end of the junction fails to match germline, which may point to a read error. V is TRBV7-9 and J is TRBJ2-7; D ambiguous. Germline CDR1 SEHNR, CDR2 FQNEAQ (reference sequence). The CDR3 length is 15 residues. The CDR3 reads CASSHSRAGFWEQYF. CDR3 DNA sequence: TGCGCCAGCAGCCACTCCCGGGCCGGATTTTGGGAGCAGTACTTC.

Comments on this clonotype: This may come from a read error, since a much larger clone is one base off. V is TRBV10-3 and J is TRBJ1-5; D not resolved. This CDR3 is built from 14 residues. The V gene's germline CDR1 is ENHRY and CDR2 SYGVKD. The DNA for the CDR3 is TGTGCCATCGGTGAGGCCCATAGCAATCAGCCCCAGCATTTT. This gives the protein CAIGEAHSNQPQHF.

The rearrangement links TRBV7-9 to TRBJ2-2; the D gene is possibly TRBD1 (5 bases). Trimming shortened V by 5 bases and J by 6 bases, and 10 bases separated the two germline ends. Per the germline V gene, CDR1 is SEHNR and CDR2 is FQNEAQ (reference sequence). This CDR3 has 13 residues. CDR3 loop: CASSREGAGELFF. Here the CDR3 DNA reads TGTGCCAGCAGCCGCGAAGGGGCCGGGGAGCTGTTTTTT.

This clonotype has more than one count but fewer than ten. This sequence may be a read error, since a much larger clone differs from it by one base. The chain has TRBV10-3 and TRBJ2-5; unclear D gene. The CDR3 loop spans 15 amino acids. Germline lookup yields CDR1 ENHRY and CDR2 SYGVKD. The CDR3 nucleotides are TGTGCCACCAGTGCTGGCGGTGGAAAGGAAGAGACCCAGTACTTC. This codes for CATSAGGGKEETQYF.

This clonotype was detected many times. The rearrangement joins TRBV15 to TRBJ2-5; D tentatively fits TRBD1 or TRBD2 (7 bases each). Trimming cost V 8 bases and J 3 bases, with 16 bases left between them. The germline CDR1 and CDR2 sequences are LNHNV and YYDKDF (reference sequence). The CDR3 covers 14 residues. The CDR3: CATRYGGTEETQYF. CDR3 nucleotides: TGTGCCACCCGTTACGGGGGGACAGAAGAGACCCAGTACTTC.

This clonotype occurred many times. The gene calls are TRBV5-6 and TRBJ2-7, with TRBD2 matching 7 bases. Germline values: CDR1 SGHDT, CDR2 YYEEEE. Trimming removed 0 bases from V and 2 bases from J; junction bases left unmatched: 5. The length of the CDR3 is 15 residues. Written as DNA, the CDR3 is TGTGCCAGCAGCTTGGTGGCTAGCGGAGCCTACGAGCAGTACTTC. Translated, it gives CASSLVASGAYEQYF.

At least ten counts were recorded for this clonotype. The chain has TRBV24-1 and TRBJ1-3; tentative D call: TRBD1 (5 bases). The CDR3 runs to 16 residues. V lost 2 bases and J lost 4, with 14 bases in between. Germline CDR1 and CDR2: KGHDR and SFDVKD. CDR3 DNA: TGTGCCACCAGTGATTCCGGGACTTTTGGGGGAAACACCATATATTTT. This sequence encodes CATSDSGTFGGNTIYF.

This clonotype was detected ten times or more. The chain recombines TRBV25-1 with TRBJ1-2; D remains unclear. Between the trimmed V and J ends, which lost 5 bases and 2 bases, there was a span of 9 bases. Germline values: CDR1 MGHDK, CDR2 SYGVNS. This CDR3 has 13 amino acids. The CDR3 protein is CASSNVGNYGYTF. For the CDR3, the DNA is TGTGCCAGCAGTAACGTAGGAAACTATGGCTACACCTTC.

Notes on this clonotype: A read error may explain this, as a much larger clone is one base away. The CDR3, as DNA: TGTGCCGGCGGAGGACAGACGAATGAAAAACTGTTTTTT. It specifies CAGGGQTNEKLFF. The gene calls are TRBV12-3 or TRBV12-4 and TRBJ1-4; a possible D gene is TRBD1 (6 bases). The CDR3 spans 13 residues. V lost 11 bases, J lost 5 bases, and 15 bases lay in between.

The chain joins TRBV29-1 to TRBJ2-2; D unclear. Germline values: CDR1 SQVTM, CDR2 ANQGSEA. V was clipped by 7 bases and J by 7 bases, with 13 bases between them. CDR3 size: 12 residues. The CDR3 DNA is TGCAGCGCCGGGCCCCGAGACGGGGAGCTGTTTTTT. This encodes CSAGPRDGELFF.

V is TRBV12-3 or TRBV12-4 and J is TRBJ1-5, with D uncertain. With 6 bases removed from V and 12 bases from J, the gap between germline ends came to 9 bases. The CDR3 contains 10 residues. This chain's CDR3 is CASRPGVQHF. Written as DNA, the CDR3 is TGTGCCAGCAGACCCGGGGTCCAGCATTTT.

This clonotype was detected ten times or more. The V gene is TRBV25-1, the J gene TRBJ2-7; D tentatively reads TRBD1 or TRBD2 (5 bases each). The CDR3 runs 14 residues. The germline V gene encodes CDR1 MGHDK and CDR2 SYGVNS. Trimming took off 3 bases at V and 5 bases at J, with 14 bases between the two ends. The CDR3 nucleotides are TGTGCCAGCAGTGACCCCGGGACCCTTGACGAGCAGTACTTC. This encodes CASSDPGTLDEQYF.